The text below deals with one T cell receptor beta chain. Source study methods: Nucleated cell number was recorded as an estimate derived from reference gene primer amplification. Here immunoSEQ multiplex PCR was the method, and the copy in TCRdb shows in-frame clones only, minus some. V and J calls and clone size come straight from that table; D and trimming were deduced from the DNA. The data contain 45,000 to 70,000 clones, approximately 78% of them seen just once; the ten biggest clones take up roughly 8%. This sample is part of a study of blood T cell repertoires in COVID-19. Study-level information: Specimens from acute and convalescent COVID-19 originated in the United States, Italy and Spain. T cells, B-cell-depleted T cells, or PBMCs supplied cDNA or gDNA.

V lost 0 bases to trimming and J lost 0 bases; unmatched junction nucleotides: 13. The CDR3 extends over 20 amino acids. Germline V lookup: CDR1 SGHRS, CDR2 YFSETQ. J is TRBJ2-1 and V is TRBV5-1, with TRBD1 identical over 9 bases. Sequencing input: peripheral blood. The receptor comes from a woman of 80 years or more with acute or convalescent COVID-19. The CDR3 coding sequence is TGCGCCAGCAGCTTGGCCGGGGGACAGGGCAGACTCAGCTCCTACAATGAGCAGTTCTTC. This sequence encodes CASSLAGGQGRLSSYNEQFF.